This passage covers 28 T cell receptor beta chains from one sample sequenced in a study of control samples from healthy donors and cancer patients. The data were produced by immunoSEQ multiplex PCR, yet TCRdb's version contains in-frame clones alone and is incomplete. Among about 180,000 clones listed, 85% to 90% were seen once. Sequenced material: blood. The receptors were gathered from a woman aged 45-59 years in good health.

This rearrangement joins TRBV4-3 to TRBJ1-1; maybe TRBD1 (5 bases). The length of the CDR3 is 16 residues. Trimming removed 0 bases at V and 0 bases at J, with 11 bases between. The germline gives CDR1 LGHNA, CDR2 YSLEER. CDR3 protein: CASSQEVVGVNTEAFF. The CDR3 DNA is TGCGCCAGCAGCCAAGAGGTGGTAGGGGTGAACACTGAAGCTTTCTTT.

This clone was counted a single time. Its ends do not fully match the called genes, so a read error is possible. This specimen includes other DNA sequences encoding the same CDR3. The chain combines TRBV3-1 (or the pseudogene TRBV3-2) with TRBJ2-7; D is undetermined. CDR1 LGHDT and CDR2 YNNKEL come from the germline V gene (reference sequence). The CDR3 runs to 16 residues. The chain's CDR3 is CASSLPRTGQSYEQYF. CDR3 in DNA: TGTGCCAGCAGCCTACCGAGGACGGGCCAATCCTACGAGCAATACTTC.

With regard to this clone: At one end the junction does not follow the germline gene, possibly because of a read error. The chain couples TRBV7-3 to TRBJ2-3, with D hard to call. The CDR3 is 12 amino acids. Germline CDR1 is SGHTA and CDR2 is FQGTGA. This CDR3 is CASSLNPDMQYF. CDR3 sequence (DNA): TGTGCCAGCAGCTTAAATCCAGATATGCAGTATTTT.

The chain joins TRBV5-6 to TRBJ1-4; D remains unclear. V was pared by 4 bases and J by 3 bases, with 10 bases between. Germline V gene lookup returns CDR1 SGHDT and CDR2 YYEEEE. The CDR3 has 14 residues. CDR3 residues: CASSAPEANEKLFF. In DNA form, the CDR3 reads TGTGCCAGCAGCGCGCCAGAAGCTAATGAAAAACTGTTTTTT.

The table lists this clone with a few counts. The chain links TRBV30 to TRBJ1-3; D gene uncertain. The CDR3 contains 15 residues. Trimming stripped 0 bases from V and 0 bases from J, with 9 bases between. CDR1 is GTSNPN and CDR2 is SVGIG in the germline V gene (reference sequence). The CDR3 DNA reads TGTGCCTGGAGTGTACTAGGATACTCTGGAAACACCATATATTTT. Its translation is CAWSVLGYSGNTIYF. Full variable domain (rest looked up from reference TRBV30 and TRBJ1-3): SQTIHQWPATLVQPVGSPLSLECTVEGTSNPNLYWYRQAAGRGLQLLFYSVGIGQISSEVPQNLSASRPQDRQFILSSKKLLLSDSGFYLCAWSVLGYSGNTIYFGEGSWLTVV.

The rearrangement joins TRBV27 to TRBJ2-1; D is perhaps TRBD1 (6 bases). Between the trimmed V and J ends, which lost 8 bases and 5 bases, there was a span of 13 bases. The CDR3 runs to 13 residues. The germline gives CDR1 MNHEY, CDR2 SMNVEV (reference sequence). CDR3 sequence: CASLRTGNNEQFF. The CDR3 DNA sequence: TGTGCCAGCCTTCGCACAGGGAACAATGAGCAGTTCTTC.

This rearrangement joins TRBV30 to TRBJ2-7, with TRBD2 identical over 12 bases. Germline V lookup: CDR1 GTSNPN, CDR2 SVGIG (reference sequence). The CDR3 loop spans 14 amino acids. Losses at the gene ends were 3 bases for V and 2 bases for J; bases not matched to a gene: 2. The CDR3 sequence: CAWSWTSGTYEQYF. CDR3 sequence (DNA): TGTGCCTGGAGCTGGACTAGCGGGACCTACGAGCAGTACTTC.

The rearrangement links TRBV5-1 to TRBJ1-5; 9 positions agree with TRBD1. This CDR3 has 18 residues. Germline V gene lookup returns CDR1 SGHRS and CDR2 YFSETQ. After removal of 3 bases from V and 3 bases from J, the junction contained 13 bases not matched to a gene. CDR3 residues: CASSYLSWDRVLNQPQHF. CDR3 sequence (DNA): TGCGCCAGCAGCTACTTATCGTGGGACAGGGTTCTCAATCAGCCCCAGCATTTT.

In its sample, this clone was seen once. V usage is TRBV7-2 and J usage is TRBJ2-7; 7 bases line up with TRBD2. V was pared by 6 bases and J by 6 bases, with 2 bases of the junction left unmatched. CDR3 length: 11 residues. Germline-derived CDR1 and CDR2 are SGHTA and FQGNSA. The CDR3 loop is CASSSSGEQYF. The CDR3 DNA reads TGTGCCAGCAGTTCTAGCGGCGAGCAGTACTTC.

The chain has TRBV3-1 (or the pseudogene TRBV3-2) and TRBJ1-5; a weak D match, TRBD1 (5 bases). The CDR3 covers 15 residues. Trimming stripped 0 bases from V and 6 bases from J, with 12 bases between. Germline values: CDR1 LGHDT, CDR2 YNNKEL (reference sequence). CDR3 DNA sequence: TGTGCCAGCAGCCAAGATATGTCAGGGCTTCAGCCCCAGCATTTT. Translated, it gives CASSQDMSGLQPQHF.

This sequence joins TRBV5-4 and TRBJ1-1; tentative D call: TRBD1 (5 bases). Trimming pared 1 base from V and 1 base from J, leaving 11 bases between. Germline V gene data show CDR1 as SGHNT and CDR2 as YYREEE (reference sequence). The CDR3 loop spans 15 amino acids. The CDR3 region is CASSLRAGKNTEAFF. The CDR3 DNA sequence: TGTGCCAGCAGCTTGCGGGCAGGGAAGAACACTGAAGCTTTCTTT. Full variable domain (missing parts from reference TRBV5-4 and TRBJ1-1): ETGVTQSPTHLIKTRGQQVTLRCSSQSGHNTVSWYQQALGQGPQFIFQYYREEENGRGNFPPRFSGLQFPNYSSELNVNALELDDSALYLCASSLRAGKNTEAFFGQGTRLTVV.

This chain uses TRBV5-4 with TRBJ2-1, with TRBD2 matching over 9 bases. Germline CDR1 SGHNT, CDR2 YYREEE (reference sequence). V dropped 4 bases and J dropped 4; count of bases not matched to a gene: 9. The CDR3 extends over 16 amino acids. The CDR3 here is CASSLAGTSRYNEQFF. In DNA, the CDR3 is TGTGCCAGCAGCCTAGCCGGGACTAGCAGATACAATGAGCAGTTCTTC.

The chain has TRBV6-1 and TRBJ1-1; 7 nucleotides match TRBD1. Germline V gene lookup returns CDR1 MNHNS and CDR2 SASEGT. With 3 bases clipped from V and 2 bases from J, the junction kept 3 bases outside the gene matches. The length of the CDR3 is 14 residues. In DNA, the CDR3 is TGTGCCAGCAGTGAGCGGACAGGTAACACTGAAGCTTTCTTT. Translation gives CASSERTGNTEAFF.

The genes are TRBV9 and TRBJ1-6; 8 nucleotides match TRBD1. The CDR3 covers 16 residues. CDR1 SGDLS and CDR2 YYNGEE come from the germline V gene. J lost 6 bases, V lost 4 bases, and 9 bases had no gene match. CDR3 DNA: TGTGCCAGCAGCCTCGTCGGACAGGGAGGTAATTCACCCCTCCACTTT. Translated: CASSLVGQGGNSPLHF.

Here the CDR3 DNA reads TGTGCCAGCAGTTTGGACAGTAACTATGGCTACACCTTC. This sequence encodes CASSLDSNYGYTF. V usage is TRBV6-5 and J usage is TRBJ1-2; tentative D call: TRBD1 (6 bases). V was pared by 4 bases and J by 1 base, with 7 bases between. Germline CDR1 is MNHEY and CDR2 is SVGAGI. This CDR3 spans 13 amino acids.

This chain uses TRBV7-9 with TRBJ1-2, with TRBD1 matching 8 bases. Germline-derived CDR1 and CDR2 are SEHNR and FQNEAQ (reference sequence). The CDR3 is 13 amino acids. V shed 4 bases, J shed 4 bases, and the junction held 2 bases outside the gene matches. This chain's CDR3 is CASSSGGGYGYTF. The CDR3 nucleotides are TGTGCCAGCAGCTCAGGGGGCGGCTATGGCTACACCTTC.

As for this clone: A read error may account for a junction end that differs from germline. The chain joins TRBV7-7 to TRBJ2-2; D gene uncertain. From germline, CDR1 is SSHAT and CDR2 FNYEAQ (reference sequence). The CDR3 covers 15 residues. The DNA for the CDR3 is TGTGCTAGCAGCTTAGGCCTTCCGGGCACCGGGGAGCTGTTTTTT. Its protein product is CASSLGLPGTGELFF.

The chain employs TRBV11-2 and TRBJ1-3; 8 bases fit TRBD1. Trimming at V came to 0 bases and at J to 2 bases, leaving 0 bases not matched to a gene. CDR3 size: 15 residues. The V gene's germline CDR1 is SGHAT and CDR2 FQNNGV. The CDR3 protein is CASSLEGQAGNTIYF. CDR3 in DNA: TGTGCCAGCAGCTTAGAGGGACAGGCTGGAAACACCATATATTTT.

This rearrangement joins TRBV6-5 to TRBJ2-2; possible D gene TRBD1, 6 bases. Trimming took 7 bases from V and 4 from J, leaving 10 bases between them. There are 13 residues in the CDR3. CDR1 is MNHEY and CDR2 is SVGAGI in the germline V gene. The CDR3 loop reads CASIQGRTGELFF. In DNA, the CDR3 is TGTGCCAGCATCCAGGGGCGCACCGGGGAGCTGTTTTTT.

This clone was found once. The chain combines TRBV28 with TRBJ1-5; D is ambiguous. Germline loops: CDR1 MDHEN, CDR2 SYDVKM. The CDR3 loop spans 14 amino acids. V was clipped by 5 bases and J by 6 bases, with 14 bases between them. CDR3 sequence reads: CASSRSNVVQPQHF. CDR3 nucleotide sequence: TGTGCCAGCAGTAGATCGAATGTGGTTCAGCCCCAGCATTTT. Variable domain in full (rest from reference TRBV28 and TRBJ1-5): DVKVTQSSRYLVKRTGEKVFLECVQDMDHENMFWYRQDPGLGLRLIYFSYDVKMKEKGDIPEGYSVSREKKERFSLILESASTNQTSMYLCASSRSNVVQPQHFGDGTRLSIL.

This chain links TRBV19 with TRBJ1-5; 8 nucleotides agree with TRBD1. The CDR3 spans 14 residues. The V segment lost 3 bases and the J segment 7 bases; nucleotides outside the gene matches: 5. CDR1 is LNHDA and CDR2 is SQIVND in the germline V gene (reference sequence). This chain's CDR3 is CASSIRGPTQPQHF. The DNA for the CDR3 is TGTGCCAGTAGTATCAGGGGGCCCACACAGCCCCAGCATTTT. Based on the CDR3 plus reference TRBV19 and TRBJ1-5, the full variable domain is DGGITQSPKYLFRKEGQNVTLSCEQNLNHDAMYWYRQDPGQGLRLIYYSQIVNDFQKGDIAEGYSVSREKKESFPLTVTSAQKNPTAFYLCASSIRGPTQPQHFGDGTRLSIL.

The genes are TRBV28 and TRBJ2-7; no definite D call. The CDR3 totals 14 residues. Germline values: CDR1 MDHEN, CDR2 SYDVKM. Trimming shortened V by 5 bases and J by 4 bases, and 15 bases separated the two germline ends. In nucleotides, the CDR3 is TGTGCCAGCAGTCCTCCGTCCTATCAATACGAGCAGTACTTC. Translation gives CASSPPSYQYEQYF.

This clone was detected once. V usage is TRBV6-2 or TRBV6-3 and J usage is TRBJ2-5, with 10 bases matching TRBD1. J lost 4 bases, V lost 2 bases, and 16 bases had no gene match. CDR1 and CDR2 (germline): MNHEY, SVGEGT. The CDR3 is 19 amino acids. CDR3 amino acids: CASSYRLDRGLSRVETQYF. The CDR3 region has the DNA TGTGCCAGCAGTTACCGCCTAGACAGGGGGCTTTCCCGAGTAGAGACCCAGTACTTC.

The chain is built from TRBV5-6 and TRBJ1-2; the match to TRBD1 covers 7 bases. The germline CDR1 and CDR2 sequences are SGHDT and YYEEEE. This CDR3 is built from 16 residues. V shed 2 bases and J 1 base; nucleotides not matched to a gene: 8. The CDR3 DNA is TGTGCCAGCAGCTTTTTTTGGGACAGCTATAACTATGGCTACACCTTC. Amino acids: CASSFFWDSYNYGYTF. Looking up the rest from reference TRBV5-6 and TRBJ1-2 gives the full variable domain: DAGVTQSPTHLIKTRGQQVTLRCSPKSGHDTVSWYQQALGQGPQFIFQYYEEEERQRGNFPDRFSGHQFPNYSSELNVNALLLGDSALYLCASSFFWDSYNYGYTFGSGTRLTVV.

This clone was counted only a few times. In the same sample, other DNA sequences code for this CDR3. V usage is TRBV5-1 and J usage is TRBJ1-5; D is uncertain. Looked up from germline, CDR1 is SGHRS and CDR2 is YFSETQ. Trimming stripped 0 bases from V and 1 base from J, with 2 bases between. The CDR3 has 13 residues. This CDR3 is CASSLGSNQPQHF. CDR3 DNA: TGCGCCAGCAGCTTGGGGAGCAATCAGCCCCAGCATTTT. Filled out from reference TRBV5-1 and TRBJ1-5, the complete variable domain reads KAGVTQTPRYLIKTRGQQVTLSCSPISGHRSVSWYQQTPGQGLQFLFEYFSETQRNKGNFPGRFSGRQFSNSRSEMNVSTLELGDSALYLCASSLGSNQPQHFGDGTRLSIL.

The chain joins TRBV4-3 to TRBJ2-1, with a weak D call TRBD2 (5 bases). The CDR3 length is 13 residues. CDR1 is LGHNA and CDR2 is YSLEER in the germline V gene. The germline V and J ends were trimmed by 3 bases and 5 bases, with 8 bases remaining between them. The CDR3 here is CASSQRVDNEQFF. CDR3 sequence (DNA): TGCGCCAGCAGCCAGCGGGTAGACAATGAGCAGTTCTTC.

The CDR3 protein is CATSGTGGSQPQHF. In nucleotides, the CDR3 is TGTGCCACCAGCGGCACAGGGGGCAGTCAGCCCCAGCATTTT. The chain joins TRBV15 to TRBJ1-5; the match to TRBD1 covers 9 bases. J gave up 6 bases and V 5 bases, and 5 bases lay outside the gene matches. CDR3 length: 14 amino acids. Germline V gene lookup returns CDR1 LNHNV and CDR2 YYDKDF (reference sequence).

The chain links TRBV5-8 to TRBJ1-5; tentatively, D is TRBD1 (6 bases). There are 15 residues in the CDR3. The germline V and J ends were trimmed by 1 base and 4 bases, with 12 bases remaining between them. Germline assignment: CDR1 SGHTS and CDR2 YDEGEE. The CDR3 spells CASSLSGEPNQPQHF. For the CDR3, the DNA is TGTGCCAGCAGCTTGTCAGGGGAACCAAATCAGCCCCAGCATTTT.